The sequence of this TCR beta chain was determined in a study of T cell responses to AZD1222 COVID-19 vaccine. Study-level results: Donors were chiefly white British, with a greater number of females, and clonal diversity was perhaps underestimated.

The germline V gene encodes CDR1 MNHEY and CDR2 SVGAGI. The CDR3 spans 15 residues. Trimming cost V 7 bases and J 0 bases, with 13 bases left between them. Sequenced by immunoSEQ multiplex PCR; TCRdb stores in-frame clones only, minus some. Counted here are about 120,000 clones, roughly 90% occurring once; the ten biggest clones make up 11% to 15%. For this clone: What it binds is unknown.

Sample: peripheral blood, taken on day 0 of AZD1222 vaccination. The chain has TRBV6-5 and TRBJ2-1; D is undetermined. The origin of this receptor is an adult in good health. The CDR3 DNA reads as TGTGCCAGCAATCTGAGAGTAGCCTCCTACAATGAGCAGTTCTTC. Translated: CASNLRVASYNEQFF.